The rows below give T cell receptor beta chains drawn from one sample of a study. TCRdb independently ran MiXCR on the 5' RACE reads; one entry per CDR3 protein. The sample holds more than 55,000 distinct CDR3 sequences; about 28% are singletons and the top ten take roughly 2.2%. The sample was tumor-infiltrating Tregs sorted from the breast tumor. Every receptor here comes from a female donor with breast cancer. Each CDR3 is given with its conserved first and last residue. Fields, in order: J gene, V gene, clone size, D gene, CDR3 protein, CDR3 DNA. D genes are given only for firm matches. Size values are once, few and many counts, or a class for expanded clones, and some rows have none.

j_gene: TRBJ2-7; v_gene: TRBV28; abundance: -; d_gene: -; CDR3aa: CASSSGTAHYEQYF; CDR3nt: TGTGCCAGCAGTTCGGGGACTGCTCACTACGAGCAGTACTTC
j_gene: TRBJ2-3; v_gene: TRBV10-3; abundance: few; d_gene: -; CDR3aa: CAIRLDSTFDTQYF; CDR3nt: TGTGCCATCAGGTTGGACAGTACCTTCGATACGCAGTATTTT
j_gene: TRBJ2-1; v_gene: TRBV20-1; abundance: few; d_gene: -; CDR3aa: CSARSIVGGYNEQFF; CDR3nt: TGCAGTGCCAGGAGTATAGTAGGTGGCTACAATGAGCAGTTCTTC
j_gene: TRBJ2-1; v_gene: TRBV7-2; abundance: -; d_gene: TRBD2; CDR3aa: CASSPRPGTSGSVPFF; CDR3nt: TGTGCCAGCAGCCCGAGACCCGGGACTAGCGGGAGCGTTCCCTTCTTC
j_gene: TRBJ2-1; v_gene: TRBV7-8; abundance: -; d_gene: -; CDR3aa: CASSLRAASYNEQFF; CDR3nt: TGTGCCAGCAGCTTAAGAGCGGCCTCCTACAATGAGCAGTTCTTC
j_gene: TRBJ2-5; v_gene: TRBV5-1; abundance: few; d_gene: TRBD2; CDR3aa: CASRNLLAGGPETQYF; CDR3nt: TGCGCCAGCCGGAACCTACTAGCGGGGGGGCCGGAGACCCAGTACTTC
j_gene: TRBJ2-2; v_gene: TRBV5-4; abundance: few; d_gene: -; CDR3aa: CASSTKGLKVAGELFF; CDR3nt: TGTGCCAGCAGCACGAAGGGTCTCAAAGTGGCCGGGGAGCTGTTTTTT
j_gene: TRBJ1-1; v_gene: TRBV14; abundance: few; d_gene: -; CDR3aa: CASSQEGGGTRTEAFF; CDR3nt: TGTGCCAGCAGCCAAGAGGGGGGAGGGACGAGGACTGAAGCTTTCTTT
j_gene: TRBJ2-5; v_gene: TRBV9; abundance: many; d_gene: TRBD1; CDR3aa: CASSVGQGQETQYF; CDR3nt: TGTGCCAGCAGCGTAGGACAGGGCCAAGAGACCCAGTACTTC
j_gene: TRBJ2-3; v_gene: TRBV6-6; abundance: -; d_gene: -; CDR3aa: CASSSPTGPQYF; CDR3nt: TGTGCCAGCAGCTCCCCGACAGGCCCGCAGTATTTT
j_gene: TRBJ2-5; v_gene: TRBV15; abundance: few; d_gene: -; CDR3aa: CATSIGSQETQYF; CDR3nt: TGTGCCACCAGCATCGGTAGCCAAGAGACCCAGTACTTC
j_gene: TRBJ2-7; v_gene: TRBV7-2; abundance: -; d_gene: TRBD2; CDR3aa: CASSGGVGGRYEQYF; CDR3nt: TGTGCCAGCAGCGGGGGTGTTGGCGGGAGGTACGAGCAGTACTTC
j_gene: TRBJ2-1; v_gene: TRBV7-3; abundance: many; d_gene: -; CDR3aa: CASSSPAGNNEQFF; CDR3nt: TGTGCCAGCAGCTCCCCGGCGGGAAACAATGAGCAGTTCTTC
j_gene: TRBJ2-1; v_gene: TRBV5-1; abundance: medium-sized; d_gene: TRBD2; CDR3aa: CASSLGTGGHNEQFF; CDR3nt: TGCGCCAGCAGCTTGGGTACGGGAGGGCACAATGAGCAGTTCTTC
j_gene: TRBJ1-2; v_gene: TRBV30; abundance: many; d_gene: TRBD1; CDR3aa: CAWRPGRGLVKNYGYTF; CDR3nt: TGTGCCTGGAGGCCGGGCAGGGGGCTTGTAAAGAACTATGGCTACACCTTC
j_gene: TRBJ2-5; v_gene: TRBV7-9; abundance: -; d_gene: -; CDR3aa: CASSSNIETQYF; CDR3nt: TGTGCCAGCAGCTCGAACATAGAGACCCAGTACTTC
j_gene: TRBJ1-5; v_gene: TRBV4-2; abundance: -; d_gene: -; CDR3aa: CASSPALVNQPQHF; CDR3nt: TGTGCCAGCAGCCCCGCACTAGTTAATCAGCCCCAGCATTTT
j_gene: TRBJ2-3; v_gene: TRBV2; abundance: few; d_gene: TRBD2; CDR3aa: CASGLGEGTDTQYF; CDR3nt: TGTGCCAGCGGGCTTGGGGAGGGGACAGATACGCAGTATTTT
j_gene: TRBJ2-7; v_gene: TRBV7-9; abundance: few; d_gene: TRBD1; CDR3aa: CASSADRGIPYEQYF; CDR3nt: TGTGCCAGCAGCGCGGACAGGGGAATACCTTACGAGCAGTACTTC
j_gene: TRBJ2-2; v_gene: TRBV6-4; abundance: -; d_gene: -; CDR3aa: CASSAQNTGELFF; CDR3nt: TGTGCCAGCAGTGCGCAGAACACCGGGGAGCTGTTTTTT
j_gene: TRBJ1-4; v_gene: TRBV20-1; abundance: few; d_gene: -; CDR3aa: CSAGRGAEEKLFF; CDR3nt: TGCAGTGCTGGCAGGGGCGCGGAAGAAAAACTGTTTTTT
j_gene: TRBJ1-4; v_gene: TRBV20-1; abundance: many; d_gene: -; CDR3aa: CSARPTGFSTNEKLFF; CDR3nt: TGCAGTGCTAGACCCACAGGATTTTCAACTAATGAAAAACTGTTTTTT
j_gene: TRBJ1-2; v_gene: TRBV5-1; abundance: -; d_gene: -; CDR3aa: CASSLRDGSNYGYTF; CDR3nt: TGCGCCAGCAGCTTACGGGACGGTAGTAACTATGGCTACACCTTC
j_gene: TRBJ2-5; v_gene: TRBV3-1; abundance: few; d_gene: -; CDR3aa: CASSHLRGTETQYF; CDR3nt: TGTGCCAGCAGCCACCTTCGGGGCACGGAGACCCAGTACTTC